This T cell receptor beta chain was obtained from a study of T cells in Graves' hyperthyroidism and ophthalmopathy. TCR beta CDR3 sequences were amplified from RNA transcripts. The HTBI set primed first-round TCR CDR3 RT-PCR. One entry per CDR3 protein results from TCRdb running MiXCR on the multiplex PCR reads. Of about 480,000 distinct CDR3 sequences in the sample, around 15% are singletons; the top ten hold around a sixth. The V end lost 9 bases, the J end lost 6 bases, and 12 bases lay between the germline ends. Germline-derived CDR1 and CDR2 are MNHNS and SASEGT. This CDR3 region has 12 residues.

J is TRBJ2-1 and V is TRBV6-1; D is undetermined. Sequencing input: blood. The receptor was isolated from a woman aged 18-29 years with Graves' hyperthyroidism. In nucleotides, the CDR3 is TGTGCCAGTTCCTTACTCATCAATGAGCAGTTCTTC. The encoded protein is CASSLLINEQFF.